Reported below is one T cell receptor (beta chain). The CDR3 totals 18 residues. Trimming took 1 base from V and 1 from J, leaving 16 bases between them. Germline CDR1 SGHVS, CDR2 FNYEAQ. The data stem from a study of T cells in localized non-small cell lung cancer. Clones were read by immunoSEQ multiplex PCR, and TCRdb kept only the in-frame ones, dropping some. The data contain under 55,000 clones, around three quarters of them singletons. The starting material was PBMCs, obtained before any cancer treatment. This rearrangement joins TRBV7-6 to TRBJ2-2, with D perhaps TRBD1 (5 bases). This receptor was obtained from a woman aged 35 to 70 with stage II lung adenocarcinoma. CDR3 DNA sequence: TGTGCCAGCAGCTTAGACCCCCTCGCAGGGCGGAACACCGGGGAGCTGTTTTTT. Translation: CASSLDPLAGRNTGELFF.